Listed below are T cell receptor beta chains from one sample, sequenced in a study of vaccination and CD4 T cells after COVID-19. TCRdb passed the PCR reads through MiXCR, listing each CDR3 protein once. The sample includes about 20,000 distinct CDR3 sequences, about 68% of them seen just once. The antigens for these receptors are not known. The sequenced sample consisted of CD4+ T cells from blood, cultured in vitro. The origin of the receptors is a human donor who had recovered from COVID-19. The conserved cysteine and the conserved F or W are not part of the CDR3 here. Clone size is stated in some rows and not others, as once, few, many or a class when expanded.

j_gene | abundance | v_gene | CDR3aa
TRBJ1-2 | NA | TRBV6-1 | ASSEDYGYT
TRBJ2-7 | NA | TRBV11-2 | ASSTQGAGEQY
TRBJ1-2 | NA | TRBV11-3 | ASSPRTGWDYGYT
TRBJ1-6 | few | TRBV2 | ASGTANSPLH
TRBJ1-2 | NA | TRBV6-1 | ASRRTGHNYGYT
TRBJ1-2 | NA | TRBV4-3 | ASSHAGTGSGYT
TRBJ2-7 | NA | TRBV6-1 | ASRDLDEQY
TRBJ2-2 | NA | TRBV24-1 | ATSDTGTSGPPGTGELF
TRBJ1-1 | NA | TRBV20-1 | SGERDTEAF
TRBJ2-2 | NA | TRBV15 | ATSRGTRGGTGELF
TRBJ2-3 | NA | TRBV27 | ASSIRDGAGADTQY
TRBJ1-2 | once | TRBV7-2 | ASRSGARYGYT
TRBJ1-5 | NA | TRBV27 | ASPLRGTKNQPQH
TRBJ1-1 | NA | TRBV20-1 | SAHAGGHLNTEAF
TRBJ2-1 | NA | TRBV19 | ASSMRDRGFREQF
TRBJ1-5 | NA | TRBV27 | ASSPLRSNQPQH
TRBJ1-2 | NA | TRBV20-1 | SAWTVNYGYT
TRBJ2-7 | NA | TRBV7-2 | ASSIYRGYEQY
TRBJ2-7 | NA | TRBV6-5 | ASSYSGRYPYEQY
TRBJ1-3 | NA | TRBV4-1 | ASSQLQAPGNTIY
TRBJ1-1 | NA | TRBV20-1 | SARDLDGNTEAF
TRBJ2-3 | NA | TRBV5-1 | ASSIQSTDTQY
TRBJ1-1 | NA | TRBV20-1 | SASIPDRAKNTEAF
TRBJ1-2 | NA | TRBV20-1 | SASLGGAGGYT
TRBJ2-3 | few | TRBV7-9 | ASSLWGPNTDTQY
TRBJ2-7 | NA | TRBV21-1 | ASSKEAGGPLGSYEQY
TRBJ1-3 | NA | TRBV11-3 | ASSSQGTEY
TRBJ1-1 | NA | TRBV27 | ASSQHLNTEAF
TRBJ2-1 | NA | TRBV2 | ASNTAGGLGEQF
TRBJ1-1 | once | TRBV6-2/TRBV6-3 | ASRRERRENTEAF
TRBJ1-2 | NA | TRBV20-1 | SAWDRFGNYGYT
TRBJ1-2 | NA | TRBV18 | ASSPIAPLQGLYGYT
TRBJ1-2 | NA | TRBV7-8 | ASSPDRRYDYT
TRBJ2-7 | once | TRBV5-1 | ASSLAPGLAGGSYEQY
TRBJ2-3 | NA | TRBV27 | ASGTARTDTQY
TRBJ2-5 | NA | TRBV19 | ASSELAGAETQY
TRBJ1-2 | NA | TRBV6-1 | ASLKGVGPYGYT
TRBJ1-6 | large | TRBV28 | ASRSPSSYNSPLH
TRBJ1-2 | few | TRBV27 | ASSSGVSYGYT
TRBJ2-3 | NA | TRBV4-1 | ASSQYPWDPDTQY
TRBJ1-1 | few | TRBV15 | ATSGLQGSGEAF
TRBJ1-5 | NA | TRBV29-1 | SVEEQGVRPNQPQH
TRBJ2-7 | NA | TRBV6-2/TRBV6-3 | ASSLGGTAGAQN
TRBJ2-1 | NA | TRBV19 | ASSTDSGLAVYNEQF
TRBJ1-2 | NA | TRBV6-5 | ASSYWGPRDRADEGYT
TRBJ1-3 | NA | TRBV20-1 | SARDTTGSGNTIY
TRBJ2-5 | NA | TRBV28 | ASTPSASGRVETQY
TRBJ1-1 | once | TRBV6-2/TRBV6-3 | ASSLGRVNTEAF
TRBJ2-6 | NA | TRBV10-3 | AISESGRAGANVLT
TRBJ2-5 | few | TRBV20-1 | SALTSRETQY
TRBJ1-6 | NA | TRBV12-3/TRBV12-4 | ASSFLGAGSPLH
TRBJ2-1 | NA | TRBV7-2 | ASSLRGAGEQF
TRBJ2-3 | NA | TRBV7-6 | ASSLSSGEVDTQY
TRBJ2-7 | NA | TRBV7-2 | ASSLGGGYEQY
TRBJ2-3 | NA | TRBV19 | ASSRDLAVTQY
TRBJ2-5 | NA | TRBV6-2/TRBV6-3 | ASLPGGKVAKETQY
TRBJ1-6 | few | TRBV27 | ASSRTGDNSPLH
TRBJ1-1 | NA | TRBV5-1 | ASSLDWGDAEAF
TRBJ1-2 | NA | TRBV6-1 | ASSKTANYGYT